One and the same sample provided the 31 T cell receptor beta chains below, sequenced in a study of blood T cell repertoires in COVID-19. TCRdb's copy holds only in-frame clones and misses some; the assay was immunoSEQ multiplex PCR. The sample includes about 150,000 clones, around 83% seen only once; the top ten take roughly 20%. The sequencing sample was made of peripheral blood. The receptors stem from a woman in her 70s who had recovered from COVID-19.

This clone was observed a handful of times. This sequence joins TRBV7-3 and TRBJ2-2; 7 bases fit TRBD2. The CDR3 is made up of 16 amino acids. The V gene end was trimmed by 5 bases and the J gene end by 3 bases; junction bases not matched to a gene: 9. The germline gives CDR1 SGHTA, CDR2 FQGTGA. The CDR3 protein is CASSPRLAGDTGELFF. DNA for the CDR3: TGTGCCAGCAGCCCACGACTAGCTGGGGACACCGGGGAGCTGTTTTTT.

This clone was picked up a small number of times. J is TRBJ2-7 and V is TRBV5-1, with D uncertain. The CDR3 length is 13 residues. CDR1 and CDR2 (germline): SGHRS, YFSETQ. Trimming removed 0 bases at V and 4 bases at J, with 8 bases between. The CDR3 reads CASSLDSQYEQYF. The CDR3 region has the DNA TGCGCCAGCAGCTTGGACAGTCAATACGAGCAGTACTTC.

This clone was seen a handful of times. The V call is TRBV10-3, the J call TRBJ2-7; 7 bases line up with TRBD2. Per germline, CDR1 ENHRY and CDR2 SYGVKD. The CDR3 spans 14 residues. The V gene end was trimmed by 10 bases and the J gene end by 4 bases; junction bases not matched to a gene: 13. CDR3 sequence (DNA): TGTGCCACGCGCACCGGGGAGGGAAGGTACGAGCAGTACTTC. The encoded protein is CATRTGEGRYEQYF.

The rearrangement uses TRBV28 and TRBJ2-7; TRBD2 matches at 10 bases. This CDR3 comprises 16 residues. Trimming at V came to 4 bases and at J to 0 bases, leaving 6 bases not matched to a gene. Per the germline V gene, CDR1 is MDHEN and CDR2 is SYDVKM. CDR3 sequence: CASSSLAGPISYEQYF. CDR3 sequence (DNA): TGTGCCAGCAGTTCACTAGCGGGACCCATCTCCTACGAGCAGTACTTC. Variable domain in full (rest from reference TRBV28 and TRBJ2-7): DVKVTQSSRYLVKRTGEKVFLECVQDMDHENMFWYRQDPGLGLRLIYFSYDVKMKEKGDIPEGYSVSREKKERFSLILESASTNQTSMYLCASSSLAGPISYEQYFGPGTRLTVT.

This chain links TRBV19 with TRBJ2-7; TRBD1 aligns across 11 bases. This CDR3 has 15 amino acids. The trim removed 1 base at V and 4 bases at J, leaving 3 bases unmatched. Germline V gene lookup returns CDR1 LNHDA and CDR2 SQIVND (reference sequence). The CDR3 here is CASSIVGQGDYEQYF. DNA for the CDR3: TGTGCCAGTAGTATAGTGGGACAGGGGGATTACGAGCAGTACTTC.

This clone was seen once. This chain links TRBV2 with TRBJ2-1; D perhaps matches TRBD1 (6 bases). Germline CDR1 reads SNHLY; CDR2 reads FYNNEI. V was shortened by 6 bases and J by 8 bases, with 8 bases between the two germline ends. This CDR3 is 11 amino acids long. The CDR3 coding sequence is TGTGCCAGCAGAAAGGGGGATGAGCAGTTCTTC. Translating it yields CASRKGDEQFF.

The V and J genes are TRBV28 and TRBJ2-5, with TRBD1 as a possible D gene (5 bases). Germline assignment: CDR1 MDHEN and CDR2 SYDVKM. The CDR3 totals 18 residues. Trimming removed 3 bases from V and 2 bases from J, with 22 bases in between. CDR3 amino acids: CASSFPQAARLPQETQYF. CDR3 nucleotide sequence: TGTGCCAGCAGTTTCCCACAGGCGGCTCGTCTCCCGCAAGAGACCCAGTACTTC.

The chain uses TRBV5-1 and TRBJ2-1; tentative D call: TRBD2 (6 bases). CDR1 is SGHRS and CDR2 is YFSETQ in the germline V gene. The CDR3 loop spans 17 amino acids. Trimming cost V 3 bases and J 8 bases, with 24 bases left between them. CDR3 DNA: TGCGCCAGCAGCTGGCGGGTCCTAGCGCTCGGGGAGGATGAGCAGTTCTTC. This sequence encodes CASSWRVLALGEDEQFF. The whole variable domain, filled in from reference TRBV5-1 and TRBJ2-1, reads KAGVTQTPRYLIKTRGQQVTLSCSPISGHRSVSWYQQTPGQGLQFLFEYFSETQRNKGNFPGRFSGRQFSNSRSEMNVSTLELGDSALYLCASSWRVLALGEDEQFFGPGTRLTVL.

The CDR3 loop reads CASSGDRAKNIQYF. The CDR3 region has the DNA TGTGCCAGCTCAGGGGACAGGGCGAAAAACATTCAGTACTTC. V gene TRBV18 combines with J gene TRBJ2-4; 9 bases line up with TRBD1. Germline V CDR1 and CDR2: KGHSH, LQKENI. This CDR3 contains 14 residues. Trimming cost V 5 bases and J 4 bases; bases outside gene matches: 3.

The chain recombines TRBV6-6 with TRBJ1-5, with 7 bases that match TRBD1. Germline V gives CDR1 MNHNY, CDR2 SVGAGI (reference sequence). Trimming cost V 9 bases and J 2 bases; bases outside gene matches: 1. This CDR3 has 12 residues. The DNA of the CDR3 is TGTGCCAGTACAGGGGGCAATCAGCCCCAGCATTTT. Residues: CASTGGNQPQHF.

The V and J genes are TRBV12-5 and TRBJ2-1, with D possibly being TRBD1 (6 bases). This CDR3 has 13 residues. Per germline, CDR1 LGHNT and CDR2 FRNRAP. The ends were cut back, 7 bases at V and 7 bases at J, with 14 bases in the middle. Written as DNA, the CDR3 is TGTGCTAGTGTCACAACAGGGATGAATGAGCAGTTCTTC. Translation gives CASVTTGMNEQFF.

The chain is built from TRBV10-3 and TRBJ2-4, with a tentative D call TRBD2 (5 bases). Germline CDR1 and CDR2: ENHRY and SYGVKD. The CDR3 covers 15 residues. V was pared by 0 bases and J by 3 bases, with 9 bases between. The CDR3 nucleotides are TGTGCCATCAGTGAGTCGGGTGACTACAAAAACATTCAGTACTTC. Residues: CAISESGDYKNIQYF.

J is TRBJ2-3 and V is TRBV2; D is unresolved. The CDR3 runs 14 residues. The ends were cut back, 5 bases at V and 2 bases at J, with 11 bases in the middle. Germline CDR1 SNHLY, CDR2 FYNNEI. In DNA form, the CDR3 reads TGTGCCAGCAGTCCCCCCGGGTCCACAGATACGCAGTATTTT. Protein sequence: CASSPPGSTDTQYF.

The V gene is TRBV5-1, the J gene TRBJ1-4, with D possibly matching TRBD1 (5 bases). CDR1 and CDR2 (germline): SGHRS, YFSETQ. V gave up 4 bases and J gave up 2 bases, with 12 bases separating them. The CDR3 has 15 residues. CDR3 DNA sequence: TGCGCCAGCAGCCAGAGGTCAGGGACTAATGAAAAACTGTTTTTT. Translation: CASSQRSGTNEKLFF.

This chain uses TRBV28 with TRBJ2-3; 10 bases map to TRBD1. In germline, CDR1 is MDHEN, CDR2 SYDVKM. V trimming: 3 bases; J trimming: 2 bases; junction bases outside the gene matches: 11. The CDR3 contains 18 residues. The CDR3 DNA follows: TGTGCCAGCAGTTTGGGGGCGGGACAGGGGCGCTACACAGATACGCAGTATTTT. Its protein is CASSLGAGQGRYTDTQYF.

The chain couples TRBV2 to TRBJ2-5; D is uncertain. V was cut by 5 bases and J by 7 bases, with 8 bases left in between. CDR1 is SNHLY and CDR2 is FYNNEI in the germline V gene. The CDR3 runs to 11 residues. The CDR3 bases are TGTGCCAGCAGTACCCGAGGGACCCAGTACTTC. Amino acids: CASSTRGTQYF.

Here the CDR3 DNA reads TGTGCCATCAGTGAGTCCCTGGCCCATGGCACTGAAGCTTTCTTT. This encodes CAISESLAHGTEAFF. The V and J genes are TRBV10-3 and TRBJ1-1; D is ambiguous. The CDR3 loop spans 15 amino acids. The germline gives CDR1 ENHRY, CDR2 SYGVKD. V was pared by 0 bases and J by 4 bases, with 12 bases between.

The J gene is TRBJ2-2, the V gene TRBV7-8; TRBD2 is a possible D gene (5 bases). Germline V gene lookup returns CDR1 SGHVS and CDR2 FQNEAQ. The CDR3 covers 13 residues. V was shortened by 1 base and J by 8 bases, with 8 bases between the two germline ends. Here the CDR3 reads CASSLGGEGELFF. For the CDR3, the DNA is TGTGCCAGCAGCTTAGGTGGGGAGGGGGAGCTGTTTTTT.

V gene TRBV2 combines with J gene TRBJ2-1, with 9 bases lining up with TRBD1. Losses at the gene ends were 4 bases for V and 2 bases for J; bases not matched to a gene: 3. CDR1 and CDR2 (germline): SNHLY, FYNNEI. The CDR3 spans 15 residues. The CDR3 spells CASSVQGAPYNEQFF. The DNA of the CDR3 is TGTGCCAGCAGTGTACAGGGGGCCCCCTACAATGAGCAGTTCTTC.

This clone was counted between two and nine times. The chain carries TRBV5-1 and TRBJ2-3; TRBD2 matches at 7 bases. The junction had 3 bases not matched to a gene; V was cut back by 2 bases and J by 0 bases. From germline, CDR1 is SGHRS and CDR2 YFSETQ. CDR3 size: 15 residues. The CDR3 is CASSFLAESTDTQYF. CDR3 bases: TGCGCCAGCAGCTTCCTAGCGGAGAGCACAGATACGCAGTATTTT.

The J gene is TRBJ1-1, the V gene TRBV5-4; D is undetermined. V gave up 6 bases and J gave up 1 base, with 13 bases separating them. The CDR3 loop spans 14 amino acids. Looked up from germline, CDR1 is SGHNT and CDR2 is YYREEE (reference sequence). CDR3 amino acids: CASTPGSANTEAFF. CDR3 DNA sequence: TGTGCCAGCACCCCGGGATCGGCGAACACTGAAGCTTTCTTT.

This chain links TRBV7-9 with TRBJ1-4; D possibly corresponds to TRBD1 (5 bases). CDR1 and CDR2 from the germline V gene are SEHNR and FQNEAQ (reference sequence). The CDR3 covers 16 residues. Trimming cost V 5 bases and J 7 bases, with 20 bases left between them. CDR3 sequence: CASSPRTGLGAEKLFF. CDR3 coding DNA: TGTGCCAGCAGCCCCCGGACCGGTCTAGGGGCTGAAAAACTGTTTTTT.

The chain links TRBV6-5 to TRBJ1-1, with no clear D. V was trimmed by 0 bases and J by 1 base, leaving 9 bases between them. Germline V lookup: CDR1 MNHEY, CDR2 SVGAGI. The CDR3 spans 15 residues. The CDR3 DNA reads as TGTGCCAGCAGTTACTCGATAGCGGAGAACACTGAAGCTTTCTTT. This translates into CASSYSIAENTEAFF.

The gene calls are TRBV10-3 and TRBJ1-2; no definite D call. V shed 0 bases and J shed 7 bases, with 6 bases lying between them. The CDR3 spans 12 residues. Germline CDR1 is ENHRY and CDR2 is SYGVKD. DNA of the CDR3: TGTGCCATCAGTGAGTCGAGAGTTGGCTACACCTTC. It is translated as CAISESRVGYTF.

This sequence joins TRBV6-6 and TRBJ2-7, with a weak D call TRBD1 (6 bases). There are 14 residues in the CDR3. The ends were cut back, 11 bases at V and 5 bases at J, with 22 bases in the middle. Germline values: CDR1 MNHNY, CDR2 SVGAGI (reference sequence). For the CDR3, the DNA is TGTGCCTCCTTAAGGGTGCAGGGGTCGAACGAGCAGTACTTC. Protein: CASLRVQGSNEQYF.

In this sample, this clone turned up once. J is TRBJ1-6 and V is TRBV27, with 7 bases identical to TRBD1. The CDR3 contains 16 residues. Germline V lookup: CDR1 MNHEY, CDR2 SMNVEV (reference sequence). The trim removed 5 bases at V and 0 bases at J, leaving 4 bases unmatched. This CDR3 reads CASSPRGSSYNSPLHF. In DNA form, the CDR3 reads TGTGCCAGCAGTCCCAGGGGGAGCTCCTATAATTCACCCCTCCACTTT.

The chain employs TRBV6-5 and TRBJ2-3; D ambiguous. V lost 7 bases, J lost 6 bases, and 8 bases lay in between. Germline CDR1 is MNHEY and CDR2 is SVGAGI. The CDR3 contains 11 residues. Written as DNA, the CDR3 is TGTGCCAGCACCACTCGGGATACGCAGTATTTT. Translated: CASTTRDTQYF.

The chain carries TRBV12-5 and TRBJ1-1; 9 bases agree with TRBD1. Looked up from germline, CDR1 is LGHNT and CDR2 is FRNRAP. V gave up 4 bases and J gave up 4 bases; unmatched junction bases: 4. This CDR3 comprises 14 residues. CDR3 loop: CASGWGDRVTEAFF. Written as DNA, the CDR3 is TGTGCTAGTGGTTGGGGGGACAGGGTCACTGAAGCTTTCTTT.

V usage is TRBV18 and J usage is TRBJ2-5; no clear D gene. Looked up from germline, CDR1 is KGHSH and CDR2 is LQKENI. This CDR3 has 12 amino acids. V lost 2 bases and J 5 bases, leaving 6 bases between the germline ends. CDR3 sequence: CASSPFEETQYF. CDR3 in DNA: TGTGCCAGCTCACCATTCGAGGAGACCCAGTACTTC. The variable domain in full, completed from reference TRBV18 and TRBJ2-5, reads NAGVMQNPRHLVRRRGQEARLRCSPMKGHSHVYWYRQLPEEGLKFMVYLQKENIIDESGMPKERFSAEFPKEGPSILRIQQVVRGDSAAYFCASSPFEETQYFGPGTRLLVL.

The J gene is TRBJ2-7, the V gene TRBV24-1; 8 nucleotides match TRBD1. CDR1 is KGHDR, CDR2 SFDVKD, per germline. The V gene end was trimmed by 2 bases and the J gene end by 3 bases; junction bases not matched to a gene: 5. The length of the CDR3 is 15 residues. Here the CDR3 DNA reads TGTGCCACCAGTGATTCTGGGGACAGGTACTACGAGCAGTACTTC. It specifies CATSDSGDRYYEQYF.

This clone appeared a single time. The rearrangement links TRBV5-6 to TRBJ1-5, with 7 nucleotides matching TRBD1. Trimming removed 5 bases from V and 3 bases from J; junction bases left unmatched: 5. Germline V gene sequence: CDR1 SGHDT, CDR2 YYEEEE. The CDR3 runs to 14 residues. As DNA, the CDR3 is TGTGCCAGCAGGGCCAGGGGGACCAATCAGCCCCAGCATTTT. It is translated as CASRARGTNQPQHF.